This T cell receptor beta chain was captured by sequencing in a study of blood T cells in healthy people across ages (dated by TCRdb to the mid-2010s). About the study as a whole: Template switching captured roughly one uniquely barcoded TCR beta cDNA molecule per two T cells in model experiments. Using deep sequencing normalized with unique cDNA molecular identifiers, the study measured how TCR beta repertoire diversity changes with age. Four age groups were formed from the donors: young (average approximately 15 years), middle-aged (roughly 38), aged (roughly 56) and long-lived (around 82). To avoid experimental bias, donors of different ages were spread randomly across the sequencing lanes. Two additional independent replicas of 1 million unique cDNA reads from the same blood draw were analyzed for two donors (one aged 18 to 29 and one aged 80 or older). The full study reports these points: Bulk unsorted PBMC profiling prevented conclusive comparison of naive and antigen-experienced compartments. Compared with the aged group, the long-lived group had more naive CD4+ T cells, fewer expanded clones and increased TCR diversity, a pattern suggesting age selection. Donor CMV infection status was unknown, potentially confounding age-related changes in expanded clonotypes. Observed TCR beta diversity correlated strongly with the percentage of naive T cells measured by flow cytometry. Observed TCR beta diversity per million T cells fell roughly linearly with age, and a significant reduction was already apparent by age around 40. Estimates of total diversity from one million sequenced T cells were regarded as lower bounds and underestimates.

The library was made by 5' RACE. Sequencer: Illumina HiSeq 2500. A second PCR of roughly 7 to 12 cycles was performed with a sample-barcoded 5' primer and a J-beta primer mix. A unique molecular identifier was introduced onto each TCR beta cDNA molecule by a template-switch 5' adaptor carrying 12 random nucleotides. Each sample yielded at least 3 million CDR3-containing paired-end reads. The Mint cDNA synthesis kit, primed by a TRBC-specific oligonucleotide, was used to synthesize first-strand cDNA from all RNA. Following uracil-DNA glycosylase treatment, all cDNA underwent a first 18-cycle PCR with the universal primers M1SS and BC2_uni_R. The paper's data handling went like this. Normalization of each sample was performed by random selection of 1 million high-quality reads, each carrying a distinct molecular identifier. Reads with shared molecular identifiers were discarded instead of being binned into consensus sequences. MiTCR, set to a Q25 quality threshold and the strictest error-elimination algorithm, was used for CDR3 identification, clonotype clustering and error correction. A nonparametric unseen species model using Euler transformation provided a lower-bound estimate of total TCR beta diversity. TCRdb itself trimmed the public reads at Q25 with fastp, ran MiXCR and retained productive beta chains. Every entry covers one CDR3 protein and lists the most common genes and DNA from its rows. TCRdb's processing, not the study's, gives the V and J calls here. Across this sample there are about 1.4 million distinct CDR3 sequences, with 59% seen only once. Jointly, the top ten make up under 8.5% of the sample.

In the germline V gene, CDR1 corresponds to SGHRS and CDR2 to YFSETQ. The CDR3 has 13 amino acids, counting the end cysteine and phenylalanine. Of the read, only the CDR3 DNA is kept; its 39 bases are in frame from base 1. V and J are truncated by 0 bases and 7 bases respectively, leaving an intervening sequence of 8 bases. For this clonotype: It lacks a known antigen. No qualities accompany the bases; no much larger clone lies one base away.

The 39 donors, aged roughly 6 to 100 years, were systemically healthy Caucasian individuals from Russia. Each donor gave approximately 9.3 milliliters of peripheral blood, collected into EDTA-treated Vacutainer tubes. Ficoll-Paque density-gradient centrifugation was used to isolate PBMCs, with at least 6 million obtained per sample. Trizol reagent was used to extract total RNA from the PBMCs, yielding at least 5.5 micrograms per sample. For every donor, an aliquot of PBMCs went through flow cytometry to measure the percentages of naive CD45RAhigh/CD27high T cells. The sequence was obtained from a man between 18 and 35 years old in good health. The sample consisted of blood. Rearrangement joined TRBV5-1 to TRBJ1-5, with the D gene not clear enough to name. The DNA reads TGCGCCAGCAGCTTGGATGTAGGACAGCCCCAGCATTTT. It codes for CASSLDVGQPQHF.